These 21 T cell receptor beta chains were sequenced from one sample in a study of blood T cell repertoires in COVID-19. Produced via immunoSEQ multiplex PCR; TCRdb's table is partial and in-frame only. In the table there are around 69,000 clones, roughly 89% of which are singletons. The sequenced sample consisted of peripheral blood. The receptors come from a woman aged 45-65 years with active COVID-19.

The chain combines TRBV11-3 with TRBJ2-3, with 7 bases that match TRBD2. Germline loops: CDR1 SGHNT, CDR2 YENEEA. V shed 5 bases, J shed 2 bases, and the junction held 7 bases outside the gene matches. There are 15 residues in the CDR3. The CDR3 DNA sequence: TGTGCCAGCAGCCCCAGGACTAGTCCCACAGATACGCAGTATTTT. Amino acid sequence: CASSPRTSPTDTQYF.

The rearrangement uses TRBV5-1 and TRBJ1-6; D is ambiguous. V shed 4 bases and J shed 0 bases, with 8 bases lying between them. The CDR3 spans 15 residues. Germline CDR1 SGHRS, CDR2 YFSETQ. The CDR3 loop reads CASSPAGSYNSPLHF. Here the CDR3 DNA reads TGCGCCAGCAGCCCGGCGGGCTCCTATAATTCACCCCTCCACTTT. The full variable domain, completed using reference TRBV5-1 and TRBJ1-6, is KAGVTQTPRYLIKTRGQQVTLSCSPISGHRSVSWYQQTPGQGLQFLFEYFSETQRNKGNFPGRFSGRQFSNSRSEMNVSTLELGDSALYLCASSPAGSYNSPLHFGNGTRLTVT.

The genes are TRBV5-1 and TRBJ2-2, with a weak D call TRBD2 (7 bases). Germline lookup yields CDR1 SGHRS and CDR2 YFSETQ. The CDR3 contains 17 residues. Trimming took off 4 bases at V and 3 bases at J, with 19 bases between the two ends. This CDR3 reads CASSPYAGAGDTGELFF. The CDR3 nucleotides read TGCGCCAGCAGCCCTTACGCGGGGGCGGGGGACACCGGGGAGCTGTTTTTT.

The table lists this clone with a few counts. The chain combines TRBV4-2 with TRBJ2-5; D may be TRBD1 (6 bases). The V end lost 3 bases, the J end lost 0 bases, and 11 bases lay between the germline ends. This CDR3 has 15 amino acids. Germline V gene data show CDR1 as LGHNA and CDR2 as YNFKEQ. As DNA, the CDR3 is TGTGCCAGCAGCCAGAAACAGGGAGACCAAGAGACCCAGTACTTC. This gives the protein CASSQKQGDQETQYF.

The genes are TRBV30 and TRBJ2-1; D not certain. This CDR3 comprises 11 residues. CDR1 GTSNPN and CDR2 SVGIG come from the germline V gene (reference sequence). V shed 2 bases and J shed 7 bases, with 6 bases lying between them. The chain's CDR3 is CAWSSQNEQFF. For the CDR3, the DNA is TGTGCCTGGAGTTCCCAAAATGAGCAGTTCTTC.

J is TRBJ1-4 and V is TRBV28; weak D call: TRBD1 (5 bases). CDR3 size: 15 residues. Germline-derived CDR1 and CDR2 are MDHEN and SYDVKM. V shed 1 base and J shed 5 bases, with 11 bases lying between them. The CDR3 nucleotides read TGTGCCAGCAGTTTATTGGCAGGGTCAAATGAAAAACTGTTTTTT. The encoded protein is CASSLLAGSNEKLFF.

The chain carries TRBV9 and TRBJ2-5; D remains ambiguous. In germline, CDR1 is SGDLS, CDR2 YYNGEE. This CDR3 region has 13 residues. V dropped 3 bases and J dropped 5 bases, with 11 bases sitting between them. DNA of the CDR3: TGTGCCAGCAGCGCCCCATCGAGCGAGACCCAGTACTTC. Translating gives CASSAPSSETQYF.

The rearrangement links TRBV5-1 to TRBJ2-1; D is unresolved. V lost 1 base to trimming and J lost 1 base, with 12 bases between them. Looked up from germline, CDR1 is SGHRS and CDR2 is YFSETQ. CDR3 length equals 16 residues. The CDR3 DNA reads TGCGCCAGCAGCTTGCCGGCTAAGCGATCCTACAATGAGCAGTTCTTC. Protein sequence: CASSLPAKRSYNEQFF.

The V gene is TRBV19, the J gene TRBJ1-6; tentatively, D is TRBD1 (6 bases). The V end lost 7 bases, the J end lost 5 bases, and 15 bases lay between the germline ends. CDR1 and CDR2 from the germline V gene are LNHDA and SQIVND (reference sequence). The CDR3 runs to 15 residues. CDR3 protein: CASKSGENHNSPLHF. The CDR3 DNA follows: TGTGCCAGTAAATCAGGGGAGAACCATAATTCACCCCTCCACTTT.

The rearrangement links TRBV5-1 to TRBJ2-1, with D possibly matching TRBD2 (6 bases). The ends were cut back, 1 base at V and 2 bases at J, with 22 bases in the middle. Germline V gene lookup returns CDR1 SGHRS and CDR2 YFSETQ. This CDR3 is 19 amino acids long. The CDR3 nucleotides are TGCGCCAGCAGCTTGCCCCTCGGCGGGACGATTCGAACCTACAATGAGCAGTTCTTC. Encoded protein: CASSLPLGGTIRTYNEQFF.

This clone was observed once. The chain employs TRBV5-1 and TRBJ1-2; 7 bases line up with TRBD1. The J segment lost 5 bases and the V segment lost 0 bases, leaving 4 bases of the junction unmatched. The germline V gene has CDR1 SGHRS and CDR2 YFSETQ. CDR3 length: 14 residues. The CDR3 spells CASSLDPQGYGYTF. The DNA of the CDR3 is TGCGCCAGCAGCTTGGACCCACAGGGGTATGGCTACACCTTC.

The gene calls are TRBV27 and TRBJ2-5; D call uncertain. V was trimmed by 4 bases and J by 4 bases, leaving 4 bases between them. Germline assignment: CDR1 MNHEY and CDR2 SMNVEV (reference sequence). The CDR3 extends over 11 amino acids. The CDR3, as DNA: TGTGCCAGCAGTTACGGAGAGACCCAGTACTTC. Translating it yields CASSYGETQYF.

The chain is built from TRBV5-4 and TRBJ1-2, with a weak D call TRBD1 (6 bases). The CDR3 is made up of 13 amino acids. Deletions cut 0 bases from V and 3 bases from J, with 6 bases between. Germline V CDR1 and CDR2: SGHNT, YYREEE (reference sequence). The CDR3 DNA sequence: TGTGCCAGCAGCTTGGGACAGGACTATGGCTACACCTTC. Its protein product is CASSLGQDYGYTF.

DNA of the CDR3: TGTGCCAGCAGCCGTCGGACTAGCGGCTCCCCGGGGGAGCTGTTTTTT. Its translation is CASSRRTSGSPGELFF. This chain uses TRBV14 with TRBJ2-2; 10 bases are shared with TRBD2. CDR1 is SGHDN and CDR2 is FVKESK in the germline V gene. The J segment lost 8 bases and the V segment lost 4 bases, leaving 10 bases of the junction unmatched. The CDR3 is 16 amino acids.

The chain recombines TRBV28 with TRBJ1-2; D is possibly TRBD1 (6 bases). Germline V gene lookup returns CDR1 MDHEN and CDR2 SYDVKM. CDR3 length: 14 amino acids. V gave up 5 bases and J gave up 6 bases, with 16 bases separating them. DNA of the CDR3: TGTGCCAGCAGTGAACAGGGTTTCGTGGATGGCTACACCTTC. It specifies CASSEQGFVDGYTF.

In this sample, this clone turned up once. The genes are TRBV7-9 and TRBJ1-4; 7 bases map to TRBD1. Germline assignment: CDR1 SEHNR and CDR2 FQNEAQ (reference sequence). The CDR3 has 17 amino acids. Losses at the gene ends were 7 bases for V and 0 bases for J; bases not matched to a gene: 11. CDR3 DNA sequence: TGTGCCAGCAACCCTGGGCGACAGGGCGCAACTAATGAAAAACTGTTTTTT. This codes for CASNPGRQGATNEKLFF.

The chain uses TRBV30 and TRBJ1-1, with D possibly being TRBD1 (6 bases). V lost 3 bases, J lost 7 bases, and 24 bases lay in between. The CDR3 extends over 16 amino acids. Per germline, CDR1 GTSNPN and CDR2 SVGIG (reference sequence). The CDR3 spells CAWSKGGAVLLDEAFF. The CDR3 DNA sequence: TGTGCCTGGAGCAAAGGGGGGGCTGTACTATTGGATGAAGCTTTCTTT.

The chain uses TRBV15 and TRBJ2-1, with 7 bases fitting TRBD2. The CDR3 has 14 amino acids. J was trimmed by 7 bases and V by 5 bases; bases with no gene match: 8. Germline V gene sequence: CDR1 LNHNV, CDR2 YYDKDF (reference sequence). For the CDR3, the DNA is TGTGCCACCAGCCGTGGACTAGACCGGAATGAGCAGTTCTTC. It is translated as CATSRGLDRNEQFF.

The chain joins TRBV9 to TRBJ2-2; 10 bases agree with TRBD2. CDR1 SGDLS and CDR2 YYNGEE come from the germline V gene. The CDR3 loop spans 18 amino acids. V was clipped by 0 bases and J by 4 bases; unmatched bases: 9. CDR3 in amino acids: CASSVDPLAGPGTGELFF. The CDR3 coding sequence is TGTGCCAGCAGCGTAGATCCACTAGCGGGACCTGGCACCGGGGAGCTGTTTTTT.

This clone was recorded only once. V gene TRBV9 combines with J gene TRBJ2-7, with D maybe TRBD2 (6 bases). This CDR3 region has 11 residues. Germline values: CDR1 SGDLS, CDR2 YYNGEE. The ends were cut back, 6 bases at V and 7 bases at J, with 11 bases in the middle. CDR3 sequence (DNA): TGTGCCAGCACCAGGAGGGAGGAGCAGTACTTC. It encodes CASTRREEQYF.

This chain joins TRBV28 and TRBJ1-2; D is unresolved. Germline assignment: CDR1 MDHEN and CDR2 SYDVKM. The CDR3 length is 14 residues. The V end lost 1 base, the J end lost 3 bases, and 9 bases lay between the germline ends. In DNA form, the CDR3 reads TGTGCCAGCAGTTTATCAGGAAGGTACTATGGCTACACCTTC. Its protein is CASSLSGRYYGYTF.